One and the same sample provided the 2 T cell receptor beta chains below, sequenced in a study of blood T cell repertoires in COVID-19. The repertoire was sequenced with immunoSEQ multiplex PCR; TCRdb's copy has only in-frame clones and lacks some. The data show about 190,000 clones, around 85% seen once. Sample: peripheral blood. The receptors come from a man aged 25-45 years with acute or convalescent COVID-19.

The chain is built from TRBV6-6 and TRBJ1-3; a weak D match, TRBD1 (6 bases). The CDR3 has 16 amino acids. The ends were cut back, 4 bases at V and 0 bases at J, with 13 bases in the middle. Germline V gene data show CDR1 as MNHNY and CDR2 as SVGAGI (reference sequence). The CDR3 nucleotides read TGTGCCAGCAGTTTACAGGGCCTTAACTCTGGAAACACCATATATTTT. This translates into CASSLQGLNSGNTIYF.

The V call is TRBV13, the J call TRBJ2-7, with 12 bases that match TRBD2. Germline CDR1 and CDR2: PRHDT and FYEKMQ (reference sequence). This CDR3 contains 15 residues. V trimming: 3 bases; J trimming: 2 bases; junction bases outside the gene matches: 2. DNA of the CDR3: TGTGCCAGCAGCTTTTGGACTAGCGGGACCTACGAGCAGTACTTC. Translated, it gives CASSFWTSGTYEQYF.